These 10 T cell receptor beta chains share one sample of origin, sequenced in a study of T cell changes during pregnancy in multiple sclerosis. Using immunoSEQ multiplex PCR, the repertoire was profiled, and TCRdb retains in-frame clones only, with some absent. Of tens of thousands of clones listed, around 94% were seen once; the top ten hold under 0.85%. The sequences come from peripheral blood, collected in the third trimester of pregnancy. Receptors originate from a female donor with multiple sclerosis, enrolled in a pregnancy study.

The chain is built from TRBV27 and TRBJ2-1, with 11 positions matching TRBD2. This CDR3 is 17 amino acids long. Germline CDR1 MNHEY, CDR2 SMNVEV (reference sequence). Trimming at V came to 5 bases and at J to 5 bases, leaving 11 bases not matched to a gene. CDR3 nucleotides: TGTGCCAGCAGTCTTCCCCCGGGACTAGCGGCCGACAATGAGCAGTTCTTC. Translating gives CASSLPPGLAADNEQFF.

The CDR3 coding sequence is TGTGCCAGCAGCGAAGGGACTAGCGGGGCCTACAATGAGCAGTTCTTC. Its translation is CASSEGTSGAYNEQFF. The rearrangement links TRBV9 to TRBJ2-1; 13 nucleotides line up with TRBD2. The germline CDR1 and CDR2 sequences are SGDLS and YYNGEE. The ends lost 3 bases at V and 2 bases at J; junction bases unmatched: 2. CDR3 length: 16 residues. Looking up the rest from reference TRBV9 and TRBJ2-1 gives the full variable domain: DSGVTQTPKHLITATGQRVTLRCSPRSGDLSVYWYQQSLDQGLQFLIQYYNGEERAKGNILERFSAQQFPDLHSELNLSSLELGDSALYFCASSEGTSGAYNEQFFGPGTRLTVL.

This rearrangement joins TRBV27 to TRBJ1-5, with D possibly being TRBD1 (5 bases). This CDR3 spans 13 amino acids. The germline V gene encodes CDR1 MNHEY and CDR2 SMNVEV (reference sequence). The V end lost 3 bases, the J end lost 7 bases, and 10 bases lay between the germline ends. CDR3 in DNA: TGTGCCAGCAGTTTTGCAGGGTTACAGCCCCAGCATTTT. This translates into CASSFAGLQPQHF.

The CDR3, as DNA: TGTGCCAGCAGCAACACAGGCTACGAGCAGTACTTC. It translates to CASSNTGYEQYF. The V gene is TRBV5-5, the J gene TRBJ2-7; possibly TRBD1 for D (5 bases). This CDR3 has 12 residues. Germline V gene data show CDR1 as SGHKS and CDR2 as YYEKEE (reference sequence). V lost 4 bases to trimming and J lost 3 bases, with 8 bases between them.

The chain combines TRBV9 with TRBJ1-3; D gene ambiguous. The length of the CDR3 is 16 residues. CDR1 and CDR2 (germline): SGDLS, YYNGEE. The V and J ends lost 3 bases and 4 bases respectively, with 17 bases between them. For the CDR3, the DNA is TGTGCCAGCAGCGGAGGGCACGGCAACCTCGGAAACACCATATATTTT. Translating it yields CASSGGHGNLGNTIYF.

This chain uses TRBV6-1 with TRBJ1-4; 8 nucleotides line up with TRBD1. The V and J ends lost 2 bases and 0 bases, in that order; junction bases with no gene match: 8. CDR3 length: 18 residues. Germline loops: CDR1 MNHNS, CDR2 SASEGT. The CDR3 nucleotides are TGTGCCAGCAGTGAACGGACAGGGATTCCAGCAACTAATGAAAAACTGTTTTTT. It codes for CASSERTGIPATNEKLFF.

The chain carries TRBV19 and TRBJ1-1, with 7 bases lining up with TRBD1. The CDR3 spans 15 residues. Losses at the gene ends were 2 bases for V and 0 bases for J; bases not matched to a gene: 3. The germline CDR1 and CDR2 sequences are LNHDA and SQIVND (reference sequence). CDR3 sequence reads: CASSIRGGVNTEAFF. The CDR3, as DNA: TGTGCCAGTAGTATACGAGGGGGCGTGAACACTGAAGCTTTCTTT.

The V gene is TRBV19, the J gene TRBJ1-1; the match to TRBD1 covers 7 bases. The germline CDR1 and CDR2 sequences are LNHDA and SQIVND (reference sequence). Unmatched junction bases numbered 8, after V lost 7 bases and J lost 0 bases. There are 15 residues in the CDR3. The CDR3 DNA sequence: TGTGCCAGTACCCCAGGGGGAAACATGAACACTGAAGCTTTCTTT. Translation: CASTPGGNMNTEAFF.

The chain is built from TRBV6-4 and TRBJ1-5, with 9 bases identical to TRBD1. CDR1 is MRHNA, CDR2 SNTAGT, per germline. J gave up 0 bases and V 6 bases, and 9 bases lay outside the gene matches. CDR3 size: 17 residues. The CDR3 loop reads CASSGGDRAYSNQPQHF. As DNA, the CDR3 is TGTGCCAGCAGCGGGGGGGACAGGGCGTATAGCAATCAGCCCCAGCATTTT.

This chain connects TRBV6-5 to TRBJ2-1; maybe TRBD2 (5 bases). CDR3 length equals 15 residues. Germline lookup yields CDR1 MNHEY and CDR2 SVGAGI. Trimming left V 2 bases short and J 8 bases short, with 16 bases between. In DNA, the CDR3 is TGTGCCAGCAGTTACCGGGGTTATAATGTAGATGAGCAGTTCTTC. It encodes CASSYRGYNVDEQFF.